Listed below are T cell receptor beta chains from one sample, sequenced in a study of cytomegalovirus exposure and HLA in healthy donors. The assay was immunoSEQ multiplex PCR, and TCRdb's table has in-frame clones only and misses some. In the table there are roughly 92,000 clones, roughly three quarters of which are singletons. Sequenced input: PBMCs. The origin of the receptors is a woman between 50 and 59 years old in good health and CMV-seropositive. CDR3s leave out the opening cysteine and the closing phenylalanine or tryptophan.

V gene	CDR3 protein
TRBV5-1	ASSWREGELF
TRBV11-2	ASSLVQGGGYGYT
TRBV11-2	ASSLSDSNNQPQH
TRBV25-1	ASSPTGLERGYT
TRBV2	ASSPRTSGRAAGTGELF
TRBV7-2	ASSWTGSQGGEQY
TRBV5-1	ASSLGKGFLGALH
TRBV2	ASKPDSSGYT
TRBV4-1	ASSQGRQGAIGNTIY
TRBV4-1	ASSLYETEVSGNTIY
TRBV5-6	ASSGGTIRVETQY
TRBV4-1	ASSHASGSSYNEQF
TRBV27	ATAPRGRAGEADTQY
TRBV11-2	ASSLTRGVEQF
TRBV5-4	ASSQTTSDTQY
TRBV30	AWTAGGVYRNTIY
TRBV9	ASSVEGGNTIY
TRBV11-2	ASSWGQGGNEQF
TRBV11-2	ASSSRQGRVNTEAF
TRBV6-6	ASSFKGGPTNEKLF
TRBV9	ASSTQSDTPWETQY
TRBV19	ASSADRGEVYGYT
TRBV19	ASTPWGYQPQH
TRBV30	AWSAGLDTEAF
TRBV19	ASSMGGQGTGELF
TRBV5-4	ASSLLSGRDGDEQF
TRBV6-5	ASSPLTGTYEQY
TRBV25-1	ASSEQYSNQPQH